Below, 6 T cell receptor beta chains from the same sample are listed, as sequenced in a study of shared clonotypes between healthy human individuals. Repertoires were generated with immunoSEQ multiplex PCR, while TCRdb's copy carries only in-frame clones and drops some. The sample consists of around 990,000 clones, around three quarters of them appearing once. The sequencing input was memory CD4+ T cells from PBMCs. Subset indicated: CD45RA-negative fraction. The source of these receptors is a young man in good health. Some clones in this sample may be carry-over from other donors' samples.

The V and J genes are TRBV6-6 and TRBJ1-3, with D hard to call. The V end lost 4 bases, the J end lost 2 bases, and 6 bases lay between the germline ends. The CDR3 has 13 amino acids. Germline lookup yields CDR1 MNHNY and CDR2 SVGAGI (reference sequence). DNA for the CDR3: TGTGCCAGCAGTTTAGGCGCTGGAAACACCATATATTTT. The encoded protein is CASSLGAGNTIYF.

This clone came up a few times. This rearrangement joins TRBV9 to TRBJ2-1; 9 bases line up with TRBD2. Germline V gene data show CDR1 as SGDLS and CDR2 as YYNGEE. CDR3 length: 15 residues. V lost 0 bases to trimming and J lost 8 bases; unmatched junction nucleotides: 6. The CDR3 DNA reads TGTGCCAGCAGCGTAGGGACTAGCGAGTTTGATGAGCAGTTCTTC. This encodes CASSVGTSEFDEQFF.

The sample holds a few counts of this clone. The chain is built from TRBV9 and TRBJ1-3; D unresolved. V gave up 0 bases and J gave up 9 bases, with 10 bases separating them. The CDR3 runs to 13 residues. Per germline, CDR1 SGDLS and CDR2 YYNGEE. Here the CDR3 DNA reads TGTGCCAGCAGCGTAGTAACCCAAGGCACCATATATTTT. Protein sequence: CASSVVTQGTIYF.

This clone has just a few counts. This chain links TRBV6-6 with TRBJ2-7; D perhaps matches TRBD1 (5 bases). Trimming stripped 3 bases from V and 0 bases from J, with 9 bases between. CDR3 size: 14 residues. Germline CDR1 and CDR2: MNHNY and SVGAGI (reference sequence). The CDR3 loop is CASSYLTVSYEQYF. Written as DNA, the CDR3 is TGTGCCAGCAGTTATTTGACAGTCTCCTACGAGCAGTACTTC.

About this clone: It differs at one base from a far larger clone, so likely a read error. The chain links TRBV11-3 to TRBJ1-1; D gene ambiguous. The ends were cut back, 0 bases at V and 0 bases at J, with 2 bases in the middle. Germline values: CDR1 SGHNT, CDR2 YENEEA. The CDR3 runs to 13 residues. The CDR3 DNA sequence: TGTGCCAGCAGCTTAGATGTGAACACTGAAGCTTTCTTT. Translation gives CASSLDVNTEAFF.

This clone turned up a few times. The rearrangement joins TRBV25-1 to TRBJ2-1, with 8 bases fitting TRBD2. The ends lost 4 bases at V and 4 bases at J; junction bases unmatched: 9. The CDR3 contains 16 residues. In germline, CDR1 is MGHDK, CDR2 SYGVNS. The CDR3 sequence: CASSGRGAGGYNEQFF. The CDR3 DNA reads TGTGCCAGCAGTGGCCGGGGGGCGGGAGGATACAATGAGCAGTTCTTC.